This T cell receptor (beta chain) originates from a study of cytotoxic CD8 clonotypes in ibrutinib-treated CLL (dated by TCRdb to the early 2020s). With regard to the full study: The cohort included roughly 15 treatment-naive and approximately twelve relapsed/refractory patients; 17 were IGHV unmutated. Samples at response were collected after a median of roughly twelve months of treatment, with a range of roughly 6 to 36 months. Cryopreserved peripheral blood mononuclear cells were obtained before treatment, at response, and at either sustained remission or disease progression. Partial responses were observed in about 24 patients and complete responses in 2; after a median follow-up of around 68 months, remission was maintained in approximately 14 patients and progression was observed in about twelve. Longitudinal samples were available for about 30% of the roughly 86 trial participants. Samples averaged roughly 280,000 productive templates and roughly 86,000 productive rearrangements. Overall study outcomes, separate from this receptor: Public clonotypes were rare and either shrank or stayed stable during treatment, and the rise in clonality at ibrutinib response reflected expansion of private clonotypes. Sustained-remission and progressing patients did not have matched sampling times, and lymph node repertoires were not examined. Clonality increased at ibrutinib response, stayed stable in sustained remission, and fell back toward baseline at progression. At baseline, clonality was higher than in age-matched healthy donors and showed a strong correlation with circulating CD8+ T-cell counts.

In its sample, this clone was seen a few times. The clone's antigen remains unknown. Per-nucleotide qualities are absent, and no much larger clonotype sits a single base away. The goal of deep resolution MiSeq sequencing was a depth between 1 in 1 million and 1 in 200,000 T cells, and coverage averaged 10x per clonotype. TCR beta libraries were generated with the immunoSEQ hsTCRB Kit. The authors' analysis ran thus. ImmunoSEQ Data Assistant and ImmunoSEQ Analyzer were used for data analysis, and V, D and J genes were assigned according to IMGT definitions. Clonality was computed as one minus normalized Shannon entropy of productive rearrangement frequencies, ranging from 0 to 1. Only overrepresented clonotypes making up at least 0.05% of the repertoire of each patient were included in the public clonotype analysis. More than ten repertoires from age-matched healthy donors, obtained from immuneACCESS, served as clonality controls. Imported from immuneACCESS, the table was reduced by TCRdb to in-frame sequences with V and J called. These copies leave out some clones; in studies compared against another copy, an unresolved V gene accounts for under half, and the cause of the remainder is not known. D and trimming come from the DNA, and the V and J calls and clone size come from that table. The sample table holds around 30,000 clones, of which around 57% were seen once. 13% to 15% of the sample rests with the top ten.

Around 2 micrograms of genomic DNA were extracted from cryopreserved PBMCs for TCR beta library preparation. Longitudinal blood samples from CLL patients on ibrutinib monotherapy were analyzed using high-throughput TCR beta sequencing. The patients took part in an open-label, single-center phase 2 trial of ibrutinib monotherapy. CDR1 and CDR2, per the germline V gene (reference sequence), are GTSNPN and SVGIG. The CDR3 spans 13 residues, from the cysteine through the phenylalanine. Solely the CDR3 DNA is kept, with 39 bases framed from the first base. V is clipped by 1 base and J by 4 bases, and the sequence between their germline boundaries is 10 bases long.

The source was PBMCs, collected before ibrutinib treatment. The clonotype comes from a human donor with chronic lymphocytic leukemia. The sequence joins TRBV30 to TRBJ2-5; the D segment might be TRBD1 or TRBD2, since each matches 5 bases. The sequence in DNA is TGTGCCTGGAGTGGGGGGTCAGGAGAGACCCAGTACTTC. This translates into CAWSGGSGETQYF.